The source of this T cell receptor (beta chain) is a study of shared clonotypes between healthy human individuals. Study-wide results and limits: Naive subsets generally exceeded memory subsets in estimated richness.

Deep level was the assay's run setting. The assay was immunoSEQ multiplex PCR, and TCRdb's table has in-frame clones only and misses some. The table lists under 2,500,000 clones, approximately 94% of them singletons. Points on this clone: Its antigen is not known.

V lost 0 bases, J lost 1 base, and 5 bases lay in between. This CDR3 contains 14 residues. CDR1 and CDR2 from the germline V gene are SGDLS and YYNGEE. The chain combines TRBV9 with TRBJ1-3; D remains ambiguous. The clonotype comes from a man aged 18 to 30 in good health. Sequencing was done on a sample of naive CD4+ T cells sorted from blood. The sample's subset: CD45RA+ positively selected. The CDR3 sequence: CASSVDYSGNTIYF. In DNA, the CDR3 is TGTGCCAGCAGCGTAGACTATTCTGGAAACACCATATATTTT.